The 18 T cell receptor beta chains below come from one sample, sequenced in a study of PD-1 blockade in classical Hodgkin lymphoma. TCRdb's copy holds only in-frame clones and misses some; the assay was immunoSEQ multiplex PCR. The data show more than 90,000 clones, roughly 81% seen once. Following autologous stem cell transplantation, relapse occurred in every patient, and exposure to brentuximab vedotin varied. The input for sequencing was peripheral blood mononuclear cells (PBMCs), taken before the second cycle of nivolumab. The receptors derive from a human donor with classical Hodgkin lymphoma.

The J gene is TRBJ2-7, the V gene TRBV7-8; 8 positions agree with TRBD1. The CDR3 covers 13 residues. The V gene end was trimmed by 5 bases and the J gene end by 6 bases; junction bases not matched to a gene: 6. Germline values: CDR1 SGHVS, CDR2 FQNEAQ. The CDR3 reads CASSTGQESEQYF. Written as DNA, the CDR3 is TGTGCCAGCAGCACGGGACAGGAGTCCGAGCAGTACTTC. Full variable domain (rest looked up from reference TRBV7-8 and TRBJ2-7): GAGVSQSPRYKVAKRGQDVALRCDPISGHVSLFWYQQALGQGPEFLTYFQNEAQLDKSGLPSDRFFAERPEGSVSTLKIQRTQQEDSAVYLCASSTGQESEQYFGPGTRLTVT.

The CDR3 region is CASSIADGGTEAFF. CDR3 coding DNA: TGTGCCAGTAGTATAGCAGATGGAGGAACTGAAGCTTTCTTT. The V call is TRBV19, the J call TRBJ1-1; D not certain. Germline V gene sequence: CDR1 LNHDA, CDR2 SQIVND (reference sequence). This CDR3 is built from 14 residues. Trimming took off 1 base at V and 5 bases at J, with 11 bases between the two ends.

The chain joins TRBV10-1 to TRBJ2-2; D perhaps matches TRBD2 (6 bases). Germline V gene data show CDR1 as WNHNN and CDR2 as SYGVQD (reference sequence). The CDR3 consists of 16 residues. Trimming stripped 3 bases from V and 4 bases from J, with 15 bases between. The DNA for the CDR3 is TGCGCCAGCAGTGATCCGGAGCGGGTCCCCACCGGGGAGCTGTTTTTT. It is translated as CASSDPERVPTGELFF.

In this sample, this clone turned up once. The gene calls are TRBV11-1 and TRBJ1-5, with D unresolved. This CDR3 is 14 amino acids long. Trimming took 5 bases from V and 6 from J, leaving 14 bases between them. CDR1 SGHAT and CDR2 FQDESV come from the germline V gene (reference sequence). The CDR3 is CASSGRREAQPQHF. The CDR3 nucleotides read TGTGCCAGCAGCGGGAGAAGGGAGGCTCAGCCCCAGCATTTT.

CDR3 residues: CASSLRTSTDEQYF. The CDR3 region has the DNA TGTGCCAGCAGCCTTCGGACTAGTACCGACGAGCAGTACTTC. The chain has TRBV7-9 and TRBJ2-7; TRBD2 matches 7 bases. V trimming: 5 bases; J trimming: 5 bases; junction bases outside the gene matches: 9. CDR1 is SEHNR, CDR2 FQNEAQ, per germline (reference sequence). This CDR3 comprises 14 residues. The complete variable domain, with remaining parts taken from reference TRBV7-9 and TRBJ2-7, reads DTGVSQNPRHKITKRGQNVTFRCDPISEHNRLYWYRQTLGQGPEFLTYFQNEAQLEKSRLLSDRFSAERPKGSFSTLEIQRTEQGDSAMYLCASSLRTSTDEQYFGPGTRLTVT.

In its sample, this clone was seen a few times. The genes are TRBV30 and TRBJ1-1; weak D call: TRBD1 (5 bases). CDR1 and CDR2 (germline): GTSNPN, SVGIG (reference sequence). V lost 0 bases to trimming and J lost 7 bases, with 18 bases between them. The CDR3 extends over 15 amino acids. The CDR3 protein is CAWSVLGTGVGEAFF. The CDR3 DNA is TGTGCCTGGAGTGTACTAGGGACCGGAGTCGGTGAAGCTTTCTTT.

V is TRBV7-9 and J is TRBJ2-2; possible D gene TRBD2, 5 bases. CDR1 SEHNR and CDR2 FQNEAQ come from the germline V gene (reference sequence). CDR3 length: 14 amino acids. The ends were cut back, 1 base at V and 7 bases at J, with 10 bases in the middle. This chain's CDR3 is CASSLEVRGGELFF. For the CDR3, the DNA is TGTGCCAGCAGCTTAGAAGTCCGGGGCGGGGAGCTGTTTTTT. The full variable domain, its missing parts supplied by reference TRBV7-9 and TRBJ2-2, is DTGVSQNPRHKITKRGQNVTFRCDPISEHNRLYWYRQTLGQGPEFLTYFQNEAQLEKSRLLSDRFSAERPKGSFSTLEIQRTEQGDSAMYLCASSLEVRGGELFFGEGSRLTVL.

This chain connects TRBV5-1 to TRBJ2-5, with TRBD2 identical over 9 bases. The DNA end is more similar to TRBJ2-7, so the J call may be wrong. Germline V gene data show CDR1 as SGHRS and CDR2 as YFSETQ. This CDR3 region has 18 residues. The CDR3 region has the DNA TGCGCCAGCAGCTTGGTTGTAGCGGGAGAATCGATCGGGTACGAGCAGTACTTC. Encoded protein: CASSLVVAGESIGYEQYF.

The chain combines TRBV7-3 with TRBJ2-1; the match to TRBD2 covers 9 bases. Germline values: CDR1 SGHTA, CDR2 FQGTGA. The CDR3 is 17 residues long. V lost 4 bases and J lost 6; bases outside the gene matches: 13. The CDR3 is CASSSSMGLASPNEQFF. The CDR3 DNA reads TGTGCCAGCAGCTCCTCCATGGGACTAGCTTCTCCCAATGAGCAGTTCTTC.

V gene TRBV5-8 combines with J gene TRBJ2-5; tentative D call: TRBD2 (5 bases). The germline V gene encodes CDR1 SGHTS and CDR2 YDEGEE. V lost 5 bases and J 5 bases, leaving 19 bases between the germline ends. The CDR3 length is 15 residues. The CDR3 is CASSSSGLAGETQYF. The CDR3 coding sequence is TGTGCCAGCAGTTCGAGTGGCCTAGCTGGGGAGACCCAGTACTTC.

This sequence joins TRBV7-2 and TRBJ2-4; D unresolved. Germline CDR1 is SGHTA and CDR2 is FQGNSA. Between the trimmed V and J ends, which lost 1 base and 0 bases, there was a span of 16 bases. The CDR3 contains 18 residues. The CDR3 DNA follows: TGTGCCAGCAGCTTAGAGGCGATCTACCGCATAGCCAAAAACATTCAGTACTTC. Translated, it gives CASSLEAIYRIAKNIQYF.

The chain links TRBV6-6 to TRBJ2-7; D is uncertain. Germline values: CDR1 MNHNY, CDR2 SVGAGI (reference sequence). CDR3 length: 14 residues. V dropped 6 bases and J dropped 1 base, with 13 bases sitting between them. The CDR3: CASSAIGLSYEQYF. As DNA, the CDR3 is TGTGCCAGCAGCGCAATCGGGCTGTCCTACGAGCAGTACTTC.

In its sample, this clone was seen once. The chain has TRBV25-1 and TRBJ1-1; D gene uncertain. Germline V gene data show CDR1 as MGHDK and CDR2 as SYGVNS. The length of the CDR3 is 12 residues. V was clipped by 10 bases and J by 0 bases, with 9 bases between them. The CDR3: CATSDMNTEAFF. In DNA form, the CDR3 reads TGTGCCACCTCAGATATGAACACTGAAGCTTTCTTT.

The chain has TRBV6-1 and TRBJ1-3; 7 nucleotides align to TRBD1. The V and J ends lost 6 bases and 3 bases, in that order; junction bases with no gene match: 8. This CDR3 has 15 residues. CDR1 is MNHNS and CDR2 is SASEGT in the germline V gene. CDR3 nucleotide sequence: TGTGCCAGCAGCCAACAGGGGTCTGGTGGAAACACCATATATTTT. Translation: CASSQQGSGGNTIYF.

V is TRBV6-1 and J is TRBJ1-1, with D maybe TRBD1 (5 bases). Per germline, CDR1 MNHNS and CDR2 SASEGT. The CDR3 has 15 residues. Trimming stripped 3 bases from V and 0 bases from J, with 11 bases between. CDR3 in DNA: TGTGCCAGCAGTGATCAGGGAACCATGAACACTGAAGCTTTCTTT. It specifies CASSDQGTMNTEAFF.

The chain is built from TRBV29-1 and TRBJ2-1, with 10 bases aligning to TRBD1. Looked up from germline, CDR1 is SQVTM and CDR2 is ANQGSEA. V shed 4 bases, J shed 2 bases, and the junction held 5 bases outside the gene matches. This CDR3 is built from 15 residues. The chain's CDR3 is CSVVTGTGAYNEQFF. The CDR3 nucleotides read TGCAGCGTTGTCACCGGGACAGGGGCCTACAATGAGCAGTTCTTC.

The chain is built from TRBV15 and TRBJ2-5; 7 bases are shared with TRBD2. The CDR3 runs to 15 residues. Trimming removed 5 bases from V and 3 bases from J; junction bases left unmatched: 9. Germline V gene sequence: CDR1 LNHNV, CDR2 YYDKDF (reference sequence). CDR3 bases: TGTGCCACCAGCGGGGGGGGTGAAGGGAAAGAGACCCAGTACTTC. It translates to CATSGGGEGKETQYF. The variable domain in full, with the rest retrieved from reference TRBV15 and TRBJ2-5, is DAMVIQNPRYQVTQFGKPVTLSCSQTLNHNVMYWYQQKSSQAPKLLFHYYDKDFNNEADTPDNFQSRRPNTSFCFLDIRSPGLGDTAMYLCATSGGGEGKETQYFGPGTRLLVL.

The chain recombines TRBV6-1 with TRBJ1-1; D perhaps matches TRBD1 (5 bases). V was clipped by 4 bases and J by 3 bases, with 12 bases between them. There are 14 residues in the CDR3. Per germline, CDR1 MNHNS and CDR2 SASEGT. The CDR3 reads CASSVGTAYTEAFF. DNA for the CDR3: TGTGCCAGCAGTGTCGGGACGGCTTACACTGAAGCTTTCTTT.